This T cell receptor beta chain was retrieved from a study of blood T cell repertoires in COVID-19. Germline assignment: CDR1 MGHDK and CDR2 SYGVNS. The CDR3 is 14 residues long. The junction had 0 bases not matched to a gene; V was cut back by 4 bases and J by 2 bases. Repertoires were generated with immunoSEQ multiplex PCR, while TCRdb's copy carries only in-frame clones and drops some. The sample lists around 170,000 clones, about 87% seen once, with under 30% in the top ten. This TCR derives from a man in his fifties or sixties with acute or convalescent COVID-19. The source material was peripheral blood. The chain combines TRBV25-1 with TRBJ1-4, with 8 bases identical to TRBD1. CDR3 nucleotide sequence: TGTGCCAGCAGTGGACAGGGGACTAATGAAAAACTGTTTTTT. As protein: CASSGQGTNEKLFF.